One and the same sample provided the 30 T cell receptor beta chains below, sequenced in a study of blood T cell repertoires in COVID-19. Data came from immunoSEQ multiplex PCR; TCRdb stores just in-frame clones and leaves some out. The table lists 150,000 to 170,000 clones, around 83% of them singletons. Sequenced input: peripheral blood. These receptors were collected from a woman aged 55 to 70 with COVID-19, enrolled during active disease.

The J gene is TRBJ1-5, the V gene TRBV18, with 7 bases fitting TRBD1. Germline CDR1 KGHSH, CDR2 LQKENI. Trimming at V came to 5 bases and at J to 3 bases, leaving 4 bases not matched to a gene. The CDR3 runs to 14 residues. The CDR3 DNA reads as TGTGCCAGCTCAAGCGACAGGGCCAATCAGCCCCAGCATTTT. Protein: CASSSDRANQPQHF.

The V and J genes are TRBV11-3 and TRBJ2-1, with 8 bases lining up with TRBD2. The CDR3 consists of 14 residues. The germline CDR1 and CDR2 sequences are SGHNT and YENEEA. Trimming removed 8 bases from V and 5 bases from J; junction bases left unmatched: 8. CDR3 amino acids: CASATSGLDNEQFF. CDR3 coding DNA: TGTGCCAGCGCAACTAGCGGACTGGACAATGAGCAGTTCTTC.

The chain employs TRBV5-1 and TRBJ1-3, with 7 bases identical to TRBD1. The CDR3 loop spans 16 amino acids. CDR1 and CDR2 (germline): SGHRS, YFSETQ. V gave up 1 base and J gave up 0 bases; unmatched junction bases: 4. CDR3: CASSLRGPDSGNTIYF. In nucleotides, the CDR3 is TGCGCCAGCAGCTTGAGGGGGCCAGACTCTGGAAACACCATATATTTT.

The chain is built from TRBV29-1 and TRBJ2-3; 8 nucleotides align to TRBD2. V lost 0 bases to trimming and J lost 5 bases; unmatched junction nucleotides: 4. Germline V CDR1 and CDR2: SQVTM, ANQGSEA. The CDR3 has 14 amino acids. CDR3 in DNA: TGCAGCGTTGAAGATGAGCGGGGGAGAGATACGCAGTATTTT. Its protein is CSVEDERGRDTQYF.

The CDR3 nucleotides are TGTGCCAGCAGCCCGACGCCCCCGGGACTAGCGGGAGCAGATACGCAGTATTTT. Protein: CASSPTPPGLAGADTQYF. The chain joins TRBV5-5 to TRBJ2-3; TRBD2 matches at 14 bases. Looked up from germline, CDR1 is SGHKS and CDR2 is YYEKEE (reference sequence). The CDR3 has 18 amino acids. With 4 bases clipped from V and 4 bases from J, the junction kept 11 bases outside the gene matches. The whole variable domain, remainder taken from reference TRBV5-5 and TRBJ2-3, is DAGVTQSPTHLIKTRGQQVTLRCSPISGHKSVSWYQQVLGQGPQFIFQYYEKEERGRGNFPDRFSARQFPNYSSELNVNALLLGDSALYLCASSPTPPGLAGADTQYFGPGTRLTVL.

This clone came up once. V usage is TRBV6-5 and J usage is TRBJ1-6; D not certain. V lost 8 bases and J lost 6, with 5 bases in between. CDR1 MNHEY and CDR2 SVGAGI come from the germline V gene. The CDR3 covers 11 residues. CDR3 in DNA: TGTGCCAGCGGCTTTAATTCACCCCTCCACTTT. Amino acids: CASGFNSPLHF.

This clone has a handful of counts. This chain connects TRBV11-2 to TRBJ1-4; D uncertain. Germline V lookup: CDR1 SGHAT, CDR2 FQNNGV. This CDR3 spans 15 amino acids. With 0 bases removed from V and 8 bases from J, the gap between germline ends came to 13 bases. CDR3 DNA sequence: TGTGCCAGCAGCTTAGAATTCATGGGAGAGGAAAAACTGTTTTTT. Translating it yields CASSLEFMGEEKLFF. The variable domain in full, with the rest retrieved from reference TRBV11-2 and TRBJ1-4, is EAGVAQSPRYKIIEKRQSVAFWCNPISGHATLYWYQQILGQGPKLLIQFQNNGVVDDSQLPKDRFSAERLKGVDSTLKIQPAKLEDSAVYLCASSLEFMGEEKLFFGSGTQLSVL.

For this clone: This same CDR3 is encoded by further DNA sequences in the sample. The chain couples TRBV9 to TRBJ1-1; no firm D call. From germline, CDR1 is SGDLS and CDR2 YYNGEE. The CDR3 extends over 13 amino acids. V was trimmed by 0 bases and J by 0 bases, leaving 3 bases between them. The CDR3 DNA reads as TGTGCCAGCAGCGTAGCCGTGAACACTGAAGCTTTCTTT. It is translated as CASSVAVNTEAFF. Together with reference TRBV9 and TRBJ1-1, the CDR3 gives the full variable domain: DSGVTQTPKHLITATGQRVTLRCSPRSGDLSVYWYQQSLDQGLQFLIQYYNGEERAKGNILERFSAQQFPDLHSELNLSSLELGDSALYFCASSVAVNTEAFFGQGTRLTVV.

This clone was seen only a few times. The chain has TRBV19 and TRBJ1-1; 7 nucleotides align to TRBD1. CDR3 length equals 17 residues. V trimming: 5 bases; J trimming: 0 bases; junction bases outside the gene matches: 12. The germline gives CDR1 LNHDA, CDR2 SQIVND (reference sequence). The CDR3 here is CASSPGAGGIMNTEAFF. The CDR3 DNA reads as TGTGCCAGTAGTCCCGGGGCAGGGGGGATCATGAACACTGAAGCTTTCTTT.

This chain connects TRBV13 to TRBJ1-1; 9 nucleotides line up with TRBD1. With 5 bases clipped from V and 0 bases from J, the junction kept 4 bases outside the gene matches. Looked up from germline, CDR1 is PRHDT and CDR2 is FYEKMQ (reference sequence). This CDR3 spans 15 amino acids. CDR3 residues: CASSLTGGLNTEAFF. The CDR3 DNA sequence: TGTGCCAGCAGCCTAACAGGGGGCTTGAACACTGAAGCTTTCTTT.

CDR3 sequence (DNA): TGTGCCAGAAGCTTAGCGACCAAAGGTGAATGGGACAGAGGGAAAGAGACCCAGTACTTC. It encodes CARSLATKGEWDRGKETQYF. The J gene is TRBJ2-5, the V gene TRBV7-5; the D call of TRBD1 is as the table states it, not checked on the DNA. TRBV7-5 is listed as a pseudogene. The CDR3 length is 20 residues.

This rearrangement joins TRBV18 to TRBJ1-6; TRBD1 matches at 8 bases. The CDR3 loop spans 19 amino acids. V shed 3 bases, J shed 9 bases, and the junction held 19 bases outside the gene matches. Germline V gene lookup returns CDR1 KGHSH and CDR2 LQKENI. CDR3 bases: TGTGCCAGCTCACCCCGGACAGGGATAATGCCCGGAGCTGCTTCACCCCTCCACTTT. It is translated as CASSPRTGIMPGAASPLHF. Variable domain in full (rest from reference TRBV18 and TRBJ1-6): NAGVMQNPRHLVRRRGQEARLRCSPMKGHSHVYWYRQLPEEGLKFMVYLQKENIIDESGMPKERFSAEFPKEGPSILRIQQVVRGDSAAYFCASSPRTGIMPGAASPLHFGNGTRLTVT.

V and J are TRBV7-8 and TRBJ2-5; possible D gene TRBD2, 5 bases. The CDR3 sequence is 14 residues long. CDR1 is SGHVS and CDR2 is FQNEAQ in the germline V gene. The V end was cut by 4 bases, the J end by 2 bases, with 11 bases between. Here the CDR3 DNA reads TGTGCCAGCAGCTACCGGACGGGGCAAGAGACCCAGTACTTC. Protein sequence: CASSYRTGQETQYF.

This rearrangement joins TRBV5-1 to TRBJ2-5; no definite D call. Trimming shortened V by 0 bases and J by 1 base, and 7 bases separated the two germline ends. CDR1 and CDR2 (germline): SGHRS, YFSETQ. The CDR3 is made up of 14 amino acids. The CDR3 loop reads CASSLVPSQETQYF. DNA of the CDR3: TGCGCCAGCAGCTTGGTACCTAGCCAAGAGACCCAGTACTTC.

The rearrangement links TRBV6-5 to TRBJ2-7, with D tentatively TRBD1 (6 bases). The CDR3 consists of 15 residues. The V and J ends lost 0 bases and 1 base respectively, with 10 bases between them. Germline V lookup: CDR1 MNHEY, CDR2 SVGAGI. CDR3 nucleotide sequence: TGTGCCAGCAGTTACTCCGGGACAAGGTCCTACGAGCAGTACTTC. Protein: CASSYSGTRSYEQYF.

The gene calls are TRBV18 and TRBJ2-3, with 8 bases identical to TRBD2. The germline gives CDR1 KGHSH, CDR2 LQKENI. This CDR3 is 16 amino acids long. Trimming took 1 base from V and 7 from J; bases not matched to a gene: 10. CDR3: CASSPRTAGESYTQYF. The CDR3 DNA sequence: TGTGCCAGCTCACCACGGACAGCGGGGGAGTCTTATACGCAGTATTTT.

This clone was observed once. The genes are TRBV9 and TRBJ2-3; the match to TRBD2 covers 8 bases. There are 16 residues in the CDR3. Trimming cost V 0 bases and J 4 bases; bases outside gene matches: 7. Germline values: CDR1 SGDLS, CDR2 YYNGEE. CDR3 amino acids: CASSVGPGGLADTQYF. The DNA for the CDR3 is TGTGCCAGCAGCGTAGGACCGGGGGGGCTCGCAGATACGCAGTATTTT.

The J gene is TRBJ1-5, the V gene TRBV19, with D unresolved. CDR1 LNHDA and CDR2 SQIVND come from the germline V gene (reference sequence). The CDR3 length is 14 residues. Trimming took off 8 bases at V and 7 bases at J, with 18 bases between the two ends. In nucleotides, the CDR3 is TGTGCCAGTTGGGTGGGCCAGAGGGAACAGCCCCAGCATTTT. Its translation: CASWVGQREQPQHF.

The table lists this clone with a count of one. This chain connects TRBV3-1 (or the pseudogene TRBV3-2) to TRBJ2-1, with D maybe TRBD2 (6 bases). Trimming removed 3 bases from V and 4 bases from J, with 7 bases in between. This CDR3 comprises 13 residues. Per germline, CDR1 LGHDT and CDR2 YNNKEL (reference sequence). The CDR3 is CASSQGLYNEQFF. In nucleotides, the CDR3 is TGTGCCAGCAGCCAGGGACTTTACAATGAGCAGTTCTTC.

CDR3 protein: CASSQGFQETQYF. As DNA, the CDR3 is TGCGCCAGCAGCCAGGGGTTCCAAGAGACCCAGTACTTC. The gene calls are TRBV5-1 and TRBJ2-5; perhaps TRBD1 as D (6 bases). CDR1 is SGHRS, CDR2 YFSETQ, per germline. The CDR3 spans 13 residues. The ends were cut back, 4 bases at V and 1 base at J, with 8 bases in the middle.

In this sample, this clone turned up once. The genes are TRBV10-3 and TRBJ2-3; 12 bases are a match to TRBD2. Germline V lookup: CDR1 ENHRY, CDR2 SYGVKD. The junction had 9 bases not matched to a gene; V was cut back by 4 bases and J by 4 bases. This CDR3 spans 17 amino acids. In DNA form, the CDR3 reads TGTGCCATCAGTGGCCCCCTAGCGGGAGGGTATTCAGATACGCAGTATTTT. Translation gives CAISGPLAGGYSDTQYF.

The chain has TRBV20-1 and TRBJ1-1; D not certain. Germline CDR1 DFQATT, CDR2 SNEGSKA (reference sequence). This CDR3 region has 11 residues. The V end lost 3 bases, the J end lost 4 bases, and 6 bases lay between the germline ends. The CDR3 bases are TGCAGTGCTAGGTCGAGCACTGAAGCTTTCTTT. Translation: CSARSSTEAFF.

J is TRBJ1-1 and V is TRBV7-3; tentatively, D is TRBD1 (6 bases). CDR1 is SGHTA and CDR2 is FQGTGA in the germline V gene. V was cut by 6 bases and J by 1 base, with 15 bases left in between. The CDR3 totals 15 residues. CDR3 bases: TGTGCCAGCAGGTTGACCGGACAGCCGAACACTGAAGCTTTCTTT. Amino acids: CASRLTGQPNTEAFF.

V usage is TRBV5-1 and J usage is TRBJ1-6; 7 bases are a match to TRBD1. The CDR3 covers 16 residues. Per the germline V gene, CDR1 is SGHRS and CDR2 is YFSETQ. The V segment lost 4 bases and the J segment 4 bases; nucleotides outside the gene matches: 8. This CDR3 reads CASSESAGGYNSPLHF. The CDR3 nucleotides read TGCGCCAGCAGCGAGTCAGCAGGGGGTTATAATTCACCCCTCCACTTT.

The chain links TRBV19 to TRBJ1-5, with unresolved D. This CDR3 region has 13 residues. Germline-derived CDR1 and CDR2 are LNHDA and SQIVND (reference sequence). V lost 3 bases and J lost 1, with 4 bases in between. The CDR3 nucleotides read TGTGCCAGTAGTATGGCAAGCAATCAGCCCCAGCATTTT. Protein sequence: CASSMASNQPQHF.

The V and J genes are TRBV4-1 and TRBJ1-4, with D perhaps TRBD1 (5 bases). Germline lookup yields CDR1 MGHRA and CDR2 YSYEKL. V was clipped by 6 bases and J by 8 bases, with 13 bases between them. The CDR3 extends over 13 amino acids. The CDR3 loop is CASRGDSDEKLFF. The CDR3 DNA is TGCGCCAGCAGGGGTGACAGTGACGAAAAACTGTTTTTT.

The chain carries TRBV30 and TRBJ1-4, with a possible D match to TRBD1 (6 bases). The CDR3 sequence is 14 residues long. CDR1 is GTSNPN and CDR2 is SVGIG in the germline V gene (reference sequence). V was shortened by 4 bases and J by 5 bases, with 14 bases between the two germline ends. CDR3 bases: TGTGCCTGGATCCCAACAGGGATGAATGAAAAACTGTTTTTT. It yields the protein CAWIPTGMNEKLFF.

DNA of the CDR3: TGTGCCAGCTCACCAGCAACAGCCTACGCCTATGGCTACACCTTC. The encoded protein is CASSPATAYAYGYTF. The genes are TRBV18 and TRBJ1-2, with D unclear. V gave up 2 bases and J gave up 4 bases, with 14 bases separating them. CDR1 and CDR2 from the germline V gene are KGHSH and LQKENI. This CDR3 region has 15 residues. The full variable domain, its missing parts supplied by reference TRBV18 and TRBJ1-2, is NAGVMQNPRHLVRRRGQEARLRCSPMKGHSHVYWYRQLPEEGLKFMVYLQKENIIDESGMPKERFSAEFPKEGPSILRIQQVVRGDSAAYFCASSPATAYAYGYTFGSGTRLTVV.

CDR3 loop: CASSGQGSFEKLFF. CDR3 in DNA: TGTGCCAGCAGCGGACAGGGTAGTTTCGAAAAACTGTTTTTT. The rearrangement joins TRBV7-9 to TRBJ1-4, with 8 bases identical to TRBD1. J lost 8 bases, V lost 5 bases, and 7 bases had no gene match. Germline assignment: CDR1 SEHNR and CDR2 FQNEAQ (reference sequence). The length of the CDR3 is 14 residues.

The chain employs TRBV7-6 and TRBJ2-1, with D unclear. Germline V CDR1 and CDR2: SGHVS, FNYEAQ. The CDR3 covers 12 residues. Trimming took 5 bases from V and 10 from J, leaving 12 bases between them. CDR3 nucleotides: TGTGCCAGCAGCCTCGACCAGAGGGAGCAGTTCTTC. This translates into CASSLDQREQFF.